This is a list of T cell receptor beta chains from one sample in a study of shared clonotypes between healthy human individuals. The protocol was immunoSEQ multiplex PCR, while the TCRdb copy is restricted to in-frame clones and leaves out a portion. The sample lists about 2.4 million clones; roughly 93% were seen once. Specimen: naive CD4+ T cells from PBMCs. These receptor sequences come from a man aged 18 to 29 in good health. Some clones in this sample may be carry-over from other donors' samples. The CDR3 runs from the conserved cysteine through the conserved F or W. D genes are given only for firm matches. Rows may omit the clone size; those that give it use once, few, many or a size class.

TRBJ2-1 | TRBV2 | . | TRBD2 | TGTGCCAGCAGTGTAGCGGGAGGGCCCGTAAATGAGCAGTTCTTC | CASSVAGGPVNEQFF
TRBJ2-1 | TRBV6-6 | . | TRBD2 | TGTGCCAGCAGTTACCGCCCAGGGACTAGCGGCTATGAGCAGTTCTTC | CASSYRPGTSGYEQFF
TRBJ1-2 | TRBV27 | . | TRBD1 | TGTGCCAGCAGTCTCCGGACAGGACACTATGGCTACACCTTC | CASSLRTGHYGYTF
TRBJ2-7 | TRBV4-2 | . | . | TGTGCCAGCAGCCAAGGTTCCCATTACACCTCCTACGAGCAGTACTTC | CASSQGSHYTSYEQYF
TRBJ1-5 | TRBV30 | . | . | TGTGCCTGGACCAGGGAAGCGGGGCAGCCCCAGCATTTT | CAWTREAGQPQHF
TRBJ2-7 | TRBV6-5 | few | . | TGTGCCAGCAGTTACGGGGGCTCCTACGAGCAGTACTTC | CASSYGGSYEQYF
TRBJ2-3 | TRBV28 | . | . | TGTGCCAGCAGTCAGGGTGGTTCGGCAGATACGCAGTATTTT | CASSQGGSADTQYF
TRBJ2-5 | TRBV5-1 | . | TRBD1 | TGCGCCAGCAGCTTGGCCAGGGGGTACCAAGAGACCCAGTACTTC | CASSLARGYQETQYF
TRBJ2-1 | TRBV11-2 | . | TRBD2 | TGTGCCAGCAGCTTAGGGATCCTAATAGCCAGCGGGAGAGACAATGAGCAGTTCTTC | CASSLGILIASGRDNEQFF
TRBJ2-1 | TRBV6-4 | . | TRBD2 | TGTGCCAGCAGTAATTTGGCGGGAGGGGCTGAGCAGTTCTTC | CASSNLAGGAEQFF
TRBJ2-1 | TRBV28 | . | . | TGTGCCAGCAGTTCCCCCCGCGGGCGGAACTACAATGAGCAGTTCTTC | CASSSPRGRNYNEQFF
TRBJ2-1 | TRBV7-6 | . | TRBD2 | TGTGCCAGCAGCTGGGAGGCGGGAGGCCACAATGAGCAGTTCTTC | CASSWEAGGHNEQFF
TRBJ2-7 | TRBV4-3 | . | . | TGCGCCAGCAGCCAAGGGTTGCAACGACCGTACGTCGAGCAGTACTTC | CASSQGLQRPYVEQYF
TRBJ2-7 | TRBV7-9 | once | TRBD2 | TGTGCCAGCAGCTTGTCTTTTGCGGGAGTAGATGGCGAGCAGTACTTC | CASSLSFAGVDGEQYF
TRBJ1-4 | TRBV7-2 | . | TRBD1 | TGTGCCAGCAGCTTGGGACAGGGAGTTGAAAAACTGTTTTTT | CASSLGQGVEKLFF
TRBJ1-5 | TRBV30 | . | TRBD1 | TGTGCCTGGAGTGTCCATCCCCCCGGGACAGGAGGTGGGCCCCAGCATTTT | CAWSVHPPGTGGGPQHF
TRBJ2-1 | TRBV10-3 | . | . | TGTGCCATCAGTGATGACCGGGACCGTCCTTTCAATGAGCAGTTCTTC | CAISDDRDRPFNEQFF
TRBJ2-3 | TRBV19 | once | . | TGTGCCAGTAGTTACGAGAGACAGGGCACAGATACGCAGTATTTT | CASSYERQGTDTQYF
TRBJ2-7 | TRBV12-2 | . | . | TGTGCAAACCATATGGCGGCGGAACCCTACGAGCAGTACTTC | CANHMAAEPYEQYF
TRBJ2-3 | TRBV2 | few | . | TGTGCCAGCAGTGAGGCTAGCGGCACAGATACGCAGTATTTT | CASSEASGTDTQYF
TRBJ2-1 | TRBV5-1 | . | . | TGCGCCAGCAGCTTGCAGGCCCTCAATGAGCAGTTCTTC | CASSLQALNEQFF
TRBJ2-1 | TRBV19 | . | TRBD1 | TGTGCCAGTAGTAAGGCGGGCAGGGGGTTGTATGAGCAGTTCTTC | CASSKAGRGLYEQFF
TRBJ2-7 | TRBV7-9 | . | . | TGTGCCAGCAGCTTAGGCAGCAGCTTTCTTATTACCTACGAGCAGTACTTC | CASSLGSSFLITYEQYF
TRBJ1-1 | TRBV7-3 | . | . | TGTGCCAGCAGCTTAACGTTTCTGGGCAGCCTCGAAGCTTTCTTT | CASSLTFLGSLEAFF
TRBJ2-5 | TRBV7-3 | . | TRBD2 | TGTGCCAGCAGCTTAAGGGGTCCTGCGGGAGGCCTCCAAGAGACCCAGTACTTC | CASSLRGPAGGLQETQYF
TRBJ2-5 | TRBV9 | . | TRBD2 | TGTGCCAGCAGCGGCACTAGCGGTCCTGCAGAGACCCAGTACTTC | CASSGTSGPAETQYF
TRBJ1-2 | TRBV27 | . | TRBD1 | TGTGCCAGCAGTTTCACTAACAGGGGTGTTGGCTACACCTTC | CASSFTNRGVGYTF
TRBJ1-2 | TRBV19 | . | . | TGTGCCAGTAGTATCGGGCGCTCCTATGGCTACACCTTC | CASSIGRSYGYTF
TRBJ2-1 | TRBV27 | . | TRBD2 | TGTGCCAGCAGCCGAGGACTAGCTTCCTACAATGAGCAGTTCTTC | CASSRGLASYNEQFF
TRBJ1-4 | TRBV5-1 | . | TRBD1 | TGCGCCAGCAGCTGGGGACAGCCAGCAATTGCAACTAATGAAAAACTGTTTTTT | CASSWGQPAIATNEKLFF
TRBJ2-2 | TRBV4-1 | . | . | TGCGCCAGCAGCCAATTATCCCTAGTGAACACCGGGGAGCTGTTTTTT | CASSQLSLVNTGELFF
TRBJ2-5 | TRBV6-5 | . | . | TGTGCCAGCAGTTATCAAGATCCCCGAGAGACCCAGTACTTC | CASSYQDPRETQYF
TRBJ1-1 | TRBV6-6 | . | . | TGTGCCAGCAGTTACTCGAGGGTAGGCACTGAAGCTTTCTTT | CASSYSRVGTEAFF
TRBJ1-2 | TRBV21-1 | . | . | TGTGCCAGCAGCAAAACCGGGACAGCTTATGGCTACACCTTC | CASSKTGTAYGYTF
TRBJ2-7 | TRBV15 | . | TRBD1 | TGTGCCACCAGCAGAGGGGGGACAGGGGGCTACCTGGTCCGCGAGCAGTACTTC | CATSRGGTGGYLVREQYF
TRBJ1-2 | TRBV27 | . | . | TGTGCCAGCAGGGCGGGACTTAGCTATGGCTACACCTTC | CASRAGLSYGYTF
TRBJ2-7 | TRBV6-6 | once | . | TGTGCCAGCAGTTATTCCCGGGACGAGCAGTACTTC | CASSYSRDEQYF
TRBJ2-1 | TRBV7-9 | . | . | TGTGCCAGCAGCCTTACAGCTAGGGGGATCGACAATGAGCAGTTCTTC | CASSLTARGIDNEQFF
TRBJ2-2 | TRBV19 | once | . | TGTGCCGCCTCCAGGACGCGCGGGGAGCTGTTTTTT | CAASRTRGELFF
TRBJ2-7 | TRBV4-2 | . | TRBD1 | TGTGCCAGCAGCCAAGATCTTGGGACAGGGTACAACGAGCAGTACTTC | CASSQDLGTGYNEQYF
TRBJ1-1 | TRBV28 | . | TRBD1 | TGTGCCAGCACCTTGGACAGGGCGGGCACTGAAGCTTTCTTT | CASTLDRAGTEAFF
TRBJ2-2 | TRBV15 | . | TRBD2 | TGTGCCACCCAGCGGGAAGTCGCCGGGGAGCTGTTTTTT | CATQREVAGELFF
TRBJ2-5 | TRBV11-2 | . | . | TGTGCCAGCAGCTTAGGTGTTGGCCAGTACTTC | CASSLGVGQYF
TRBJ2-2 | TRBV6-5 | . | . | TGTGCCAGCAGTTCAGGTTTGGGCGGGGAGCTGTTTTTT | CASSSGLGGELFF
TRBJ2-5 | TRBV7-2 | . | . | TGTGCCAGCAGCTTAGTCCCTCAAGAGACCCAGTACTTC | CASSLVPQETQYF
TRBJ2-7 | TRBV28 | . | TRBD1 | TGTGCCAGCAGTTTATACGGGACAGGGGGCAACTACGAGCAGTACTTC | CASSLYGTGGNYEQYF
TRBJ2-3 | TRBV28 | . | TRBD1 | TGTGCCAGCACGGGACAGACCACAGATACGCAGTATTTT | CASTGQTTDTQYF
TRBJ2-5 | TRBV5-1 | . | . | TGCGCCAGCAGCTTATCAGGGGCCCAAGAGACCCAGTACTTC | CASSLSGAQETQYF